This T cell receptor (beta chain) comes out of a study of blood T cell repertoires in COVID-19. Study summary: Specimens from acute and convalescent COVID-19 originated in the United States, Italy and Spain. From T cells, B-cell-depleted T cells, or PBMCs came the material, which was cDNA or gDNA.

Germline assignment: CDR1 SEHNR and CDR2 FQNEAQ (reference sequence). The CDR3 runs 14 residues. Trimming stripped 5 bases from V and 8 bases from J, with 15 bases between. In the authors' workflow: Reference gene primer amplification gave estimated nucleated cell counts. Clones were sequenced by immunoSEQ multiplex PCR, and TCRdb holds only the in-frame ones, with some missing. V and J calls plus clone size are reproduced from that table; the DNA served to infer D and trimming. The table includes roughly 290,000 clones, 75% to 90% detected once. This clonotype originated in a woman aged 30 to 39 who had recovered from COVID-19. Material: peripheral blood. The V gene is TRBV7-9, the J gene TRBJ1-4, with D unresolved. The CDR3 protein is CASSQEEGWEKLFF. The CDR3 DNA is TGTGCCAGCAGCCAGGAGGAGGGTTGGGAAAAACTGTTTTTT. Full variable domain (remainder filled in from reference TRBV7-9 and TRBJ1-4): DTGVSQNPRHKITKRGQNVTFRCDPISEHNRLYWYRQTLGQGPEFLTYFQNEAQLEKSRLLSDRFSAERPKGSFSTLEIQRTEQGDSAMYLCASSQEEGWEKLFFGSGTQLSVL.